Shown below are 18 T cell receptor beta chains from a single sample sequenced in a study of OX40 agonist ivuxolimab in advanced cancers. Some clones are missing from TCRdb's copy, which holds only in-frame ones; the method was immunoSEQ multiplex PCR. Of approximately 74,000 clones listed, 80% to 95% are singletons. Source: CD4+ or CD8+ T cells sorted from blood, taken in a trial of the OX40 agonist ivuxolimab. The receptors originated from an adult with an advanced solid tumor such as melanoma, head and neck, liver or kidney cancer.

The gene calls are TRBV21-1 and TRBJ2-3; the D call in the table, TRBD1, was not verified against the DNA. TRBV21-1 is a listed pseudogene. The CDR3 sequence is 15 residues long. The CDR3 bases are TGTGCCAGCACCATGGACAGGAGGGACACAGATACGCAGTATTTT. Protein: CASTMDRRDTDTQYF.

This chain joins TRBV5-1 and TRBJ1-4; TRBD1 is a possible D gene (5 bases). Germline CDR1 reads SGHRS; CDR2 reads YFSETQ. The CDR3 loop spans 16 amino acids. V lost 3 bases, J lost 7 bases, and 19 bases lay in between. This chain's CDR3 is CASSSPTGGLIEKLFF. The CDR3 coding sequence is TGCGCCAGCAGCTCCCCCACTGGGGGGTTAATTGAAAAACTGTTTTTT. Full variable domain (remainder filled in from reference TRBV5-1 and TRBJ1-4): KAGVTQTPRYLIKTRGQQVTLSCSPISGHRSVSWYQQTPGQGLQFLFEYFSETQRNKGNFPGRFSGRQFSNSRSEMNVSTLELGDSALYLCASSSPTGGLIEKLFFGSGTQLSVL.

CDR3: CASSSNTGSYEQYF. The CDR3 coding sequence is TGTGCCAGCAGCTCTAACACGGGATCCTACGAGCAGTACTTC. The chain employs TRBV14 and TRBJ2-7; D may be TRBD2 (5 bases). The V end was cut by 5 bases, the J end by 1 base, with 12 bases between. The CDR3 spans 14 residues. Per the germline V gene, CDR1 is SGHDN and CDR2 is FVKESK.

This chain connects TRBV27 to TRBJ2-5; 13 bases align to TRBD2. Per germline, CDR1 MNHEY and CDR2 SMNVEV (reference sequence). The CDR3 is 19 residues long. V shed 3 bases, J shed 6 bases, and the junction held 16 bases outside the gene matches. The CDR3 reads CASSFGTSGNRWIDKTQYF. CDR3 coding DNA: TGTGCCAGCAGTTTTGGGACTAGCGGGAATCGGTGGATTGATAAGACCCAGTACTTC.

This chain joins TRBV19 and TRBJ2-5; D remains unclear. Germline V gene sequence: CDR1 LNHDA, CDR2 SQIVND (reference sequence). The CDR3 runs to 14 residues. Trimming left V 7 bases short and J 2 bases short, with 14 bases between. CDR3 coding DNA: TGTGCCAGTACCGGCAGCCGAACTCAAGAGACCCAGTACTTC. Its translation: CASTGSRTQETQYF.

This chain joins TRBV7-9 and TRBJ2-5, with D tentatively TRBD2 (6 bases). V lost 5 bases and J 5 bases, leaving 15 bases between the germline ends. The CDR3 totals 14 residues. Germline assignment: CDR1 SEHNR and CDR2 FQNEAQ (reference sequence). CDR3: CASSRPGRGETQYF. The CDR3 bases are TGTGCCAGCAGCCGTCCCGGGAGAGGCGAGACCCAGTACTTC.

This sequence joins TRBV5-7 and TRBJ2-1; D perhaps matches TRBD1 (5 bases). TRBV5-7 is classed as an ORF, of uncertain function. The V and J ends lost 2 bases and 5 bases respectively, with 11 bases between them. CDR3 size: 14 residues. The CDR3 region has the DNA TGTGCCAGCAGCTTTCCAAACAGGAACAATGAGCAGTTCTTC. Encoded protein: CASSFPNRNNEQFF.

The genes are TRBV5-5 and TRBJ1-1; TRBD1 matches 8 bases. With V trimmed by 4 bases and J by 6 bases, 17 bases remained unmatched. Germline-derived CDR1 and CDR2 are SGHKS and YYEKEE (reference sequence). The length of the CDR3 is 17 residues. CDR3 in DNA: TGTGCCAGCAGCCCCCATACCCGGACAGGGAGATCGTCTGAAGCTTTCTTT. It is translated as CASSPHTRTGRSSEAFF.

The chain has TRBV30 and TRBJ1-4; D remains ambiguous. The CDR3 has 13 residues. Per the germline V gene, CDR1 is GTSNPN and CDR2 is SVGIG (reference sequence). Deletions cut 3 bases from V and 8 bases from J, with 13 bases between. The CDR3 loop reads CAWSAGVGEKLFF. Written as DNA, the CDR3 is TGTGCCTGGAGCGCTGGAGTCGGAGAAAAACTGTTTTTT.

This rearrangement joins TRBV28 to TRBJ2-5, with TRBD2 matching over 9 bases. After removal of 4 bases from V and 5 bases from J, the junction contained 11 bases not matched to a gene. This CDR3 is 16 amino acids long. Germline assignment: CDR1 MDHEN and CDR2 SYDVKM. The CDR3: CASSWPRRGGGETQYF. Here the CDR3 DNA reads TGTGCCAGCAGTTGGCCCCGGCGGGGGGGCGGGGAGACCCAGTACTTC.

The rearrangement links TRBV7-8 to TRBJ1-5; 12 bases line up with TRBD1. Trimming removed 8 bases from V and 4 bases from J; junction bases left unmatched: 3. The germline gives CDR1 SGHVS, CDR2 FQNEAQ. The CDR3 loop spans 14 amino acids. The CDR3 protein is CASGTGGRNQPQHF. The CDR3, as DNA: TGTGCCAGCGGGACAGGGGGCCGAAATCAGCCCCAGCATTTT.

V gene TRBV2 combines with J gene TRBJ2-5; D may correspond to TRBD1 or TRBD2 (5 bases each). Trimming pared 6 bases from V and 1 base from J, leaving 9 bases between. CDR1 is SNHLY and CDR2 is FYNNEI in the germline V gene. This CDR3 region has 13 residues. This CDR3 reads CASRGTGQETQYF. The CDR3 coding sequence is TGTGCCAGCAGAGGGACGGGCCAAGAGACCCAGTACTTC.

This clone was seen a single time. The rearrangement uses TRBV19 and TRBJ1-4, with D perhaps TRBD1 (6 bases). The CDR3 is 14 amino acids. V dropped 6 bases and J dropped 2 bases, with 10 bases sitting between them. The germline CDR1 and CDR2 sequences are LNHDA and SQIVND (reference sequence). In DNA form, the CDR3 reads TGTGCCAGTAGCACAAGGGGGACTAATGAAAAACTGTTTTTT. Residues: CASSTRGTNEKLFF.

In DNA, the CDR3 is TGTGCCAGTAGTAGGCCTAGCGGGAGTGTGAATGAGCAGTTCTTC. It yields the protein CASSRPSGSVNEQFF. V gene TRBV19 combines with J gene TRBJ2-1, with TRBD2 identical over 10 bases. This CDR3 region has 15 residues. Trimming at V came to 4 bases and at J to 7 bases, leaving 7 bases not matched to a gene. The V gene's germline CDR1 is LNHDA and CDR2 SQIVND (reference sequence).

This chain joins TRBV29-1 and TRBJ1-1; TRBD1 might be the D (5 bases). The V and J ends lost 1 base and 11 bases respectively, with 8 bases between them. Germline assignment: CDR1 SQVTM and CDR2 ANQGSEA. This CDR3 has 10 residues. CDR3 residues: CSVEGRVAFF. CDR3 coding DNA: TGCAGCGTTGAAGGCAGGGTGGCTTTCTTT.

This clone was counted a few times. The chain is built from TRBV19 and TRBJ2-5; 10 bases map to TRBD1. Germline V gene data show CDR1 as LNHDA and CDR2 as SQIVND (reference sequence). The CDR3 is 17 amino acids. J was trimmed by 3 bases and V by 5 bases; bases with no gene match: 12. The CDR3 is CASSAENRQGAKETQYF. CDR3 DNA: TGTGCCAGTAGTGCCGAAAATCGACAGGGGGCGAAAGAGACCCAGTACTTC.

V gene TRBV6-5 combines with J gene TRBJ2-3; D may be TRBD1 or TRBD2 (5 bases each). The CDR3 is 13 residues long. V was cut by 11 bases and J by 7 bases, with 19 bases left in between. Per the germline V gene, CDR1 is MNHEY and CDR2 is SVGAGI. The CDR3 DNA reads as TGTGCCGTAGCCGGGACCCAAGGAAATACGCAGTATTTT. This encodes CAVAGTQGNTQYF.

The DNA of the CDR3 is TGTGCCAGTAGTATATGGTTCAGGGGTAATACCGGAGCTTTCTTT. Amino acids: CASSIWFRGNTGAFF. The chain employs TRBV19 and TRBJ1-1; D possibly corresponds to TRBD1 (6 bases). V was shortened by 2 bases and J by 10 bases, with 20 bases between the two germline ends. CDR3 length: 15 amino acids. In germline, CDR1 is LNHDA, CDR2 SQIVND (reference sequence).